The 30 T cell receptor beta chains below come from one sample, sequenced in a study of OX40 agonist ivuxolimab in advanced cancers. The method was immunoSEQ multiplex PCR; TCRdb's version includes in-frame clones alone and lacks a portion of them. Of over 25,000 clones in the sample, 65% to 90% were seen once. The sample in question was CD4+ or CD8+ T cells sorted from blood, obtained in a trial of the OX40 agonist ivuxolimab. All receptors come from an adult with an advanced solid tumor such as melanoma, head and neck, liver or kidney cancer.

This clone is a singleton in its sample. The chain has TRBV21-1 and TRBJ2-1; the DNA was not compared with TRBD2, the D call given in the table. TRBV21-1 has pseudogene status. The CDR3 runs 16 residues. The CDR3 spells CASSALGRGVFYEQFF. The DNA for the CDR3 is TGTGCCAGCAGCGCCTTAGGGCGGGGGGTATTCTATGAGCAGTTCTTC.

V gene TRBV27 combines with J gene TRBJ2-3; 12 nucleotides match TRBD2. V was pared by 6 bases and J by 0 bases, with 10 bases of the junction left unmatched. Germline loops: CDR1 MNHEY, CDR2 SMNVEV (reference sequence). CDR3 length: 18 amino acids. CDR3 nucleotides: TGTGCCAGCAGCCTACTAGCGGGAGGAAGCGTAAGCACAGATACGCAGTATTTT. Encoded protein: CASSLLAGGSVSTDTQYF.

The rearrangement links TRBV11-2 to TRBJ2-3, with D tentatively TRBD2 (5 bases). Germline V lookup: CDR1 SGHAT, CDR2 FQNNGV. The germline V and J ends were trimmed by 0 bases and 0 bases, with 7 bases remaining between them. The CDR3 covers 15 residues. CDR3 DNA sequence: TGTGCCAGCAGCTTAGAAGGGAGAAGCACAGATACGCAGTATTTT. Translation: CASSLEGRSTDTQYF.

The count of this clone is one. V is TRBV5-6 and J is TRBJ1-5, with D perhaps TRBD1 (5 bases). CDR3 length equals 14 residues. The germline V and J ends were trimmed by 4 bases and 7 bases, with 15 bases remaining between them. Germline CDR1 SGHDT, CDR2 YYEEEE. The CDR3 bases are TGTGCCAGCAGCCCTGGCAGGGAGAGCCAGCCCCAGCATTTT. Protein: CASSPGRESQPQHF.

This chain uses TRBV7-8 with TRBJ2-1, with 7 bases fitting TRBD1. This CDR3 contains 14 residues. V lost 2 bases to trimming and J lost 6 bases; unmatched junction nucleotides: 4. Germline V CDR1 and CDR2: SGHVS, FQNEAQ. The CDR3 coding sequence is TGTGCCAGCAGCTTAAACAGACAGGGCAATGAGCAGTTCTTC. It specifies CASSLNRQGNEQFF.

V and J are TRBV27 and TRBJ2-5; D might be TRBD1 or TRBD2, each matching 5 bases. Germline loops: CDR1 MNHEY, CDR2 SMNVEV (reference sequence). This CDR3 has 17 residues. Between the trimmed V and J ends, which lost 0 bases and 3 bases, there was a span of 17 bases. The DNA for the CDR3 is TGTGCCAGCAGTTTATCTAGGGGAGACTACCCCAAAGAGACCCAGTACTTC. Residues: CASSLSRGDYPKETQYF.

This clone was seen just once. This chain connects TRBV6-1 to TRBJ1-5; D gene uncertain. Trimming took off 6 bases at V and 7 bases at J, with 10 bases between the two ends. The CDR3 length is 12 residues. Germline V CDR1 and CDR2: MNHNS, SASEGT. Here the CDR3 reads CASRGGVQPQHF. DNA of the CDR3: TGTGCCAGCAGGGGTGGGGTACAGCCCCAGCATTTT.

The chain joins TRBV7-6 to TRBJ1-2; D perhaps matches TRBD1 (5 bases). The CDR3 extends over 14 amino acids. The germline V gene encodes CDR1 SGHVS and CDR2 FNYEAQ. The germline V and J ends were trimmed by 2 bases and 2 bases, with 9 bases remaining between them. In DNA form, the CDR3 reads TGTGCCAGCAGCTTATGGGGGGGGAACTATGGCTACACCTTC. It translates to CASSLWGGNYGYTF.

In the case of this clone: Other DNA sequences in the same sample also yield this CDR3. V is TRBV5-1 and J is TRBJ1-2, with TRBD1 as a possible D gene (5 bases). CDR3 length: 17 amino acids. Trimming shortened V by 1 base and J by 3 bases, and 19 bases separated the two germline ends. CDR1 is SGHRS, CDR2 YFSETQ, per germline. In DNA, the CDR3 is TGCGCCAGCAGCTTGTTCGGGGATGGGGGTCAGGACTATGGCTACACCTTC. This gives the protein CASSLFGDGGQDYGYTF.

The J gene is TRBJ1-1, the V gene TRBV6-1; D may be TRBD1 (5 bases). Trimming stripped 5 bases from V and 1 base from J, with 8 bases between. Germline V lookup: CDR1 MNHNS, CDR2 SASEGT. The length of the CDR3 is 13 residues. Here the CDR3 DNA reads TGTGCCAGCAGTTCCGGACAGAACACTGAAGCTTTCTTT. It codes for CASSSGQNTEAFF.

V is TRBV19 and J is TRBJ2-5; 10 bases are a match to TRBD2. The J call could be wrong; TRBJ2-7 is a better fit for the DNA end. Per the germline V gene, CDR1 is LNHDA and CDR2 is SQIVND (reference sequence). This CDR3 contains 15 residues. The CDR3 spells CASRQLAGPSYEQYF. As DNA, the CDR3 is TGTGCCAGTAGACAACTAGCGGGGCCCTCCTACGAGCAGTACTTC.

The V call is TRBV7-9, the J call TRBJ2-7, with D unresolved. Trimming removed 11 bases from V and 3 bases from J, with 11 bases in between. The germline V gene has CDR1 SEHNR and CDR2 FQNEAQ (reference sequence). The CDR3 is 11 amino acids. CDR3 region: CAVWGFYEQYF. The CDR3, as DNA: TGTGCCGTCTGGGGTTTCTACGAGCAGTACTTC.

Here the CDR3 reads CAWVRDYSYEQYF. The CDR3 region has the DNA TGTGCCTGGGTCCGGGACTACTCCTACGAGCAGTACTTC. J is TRBJ2-7 and V is TRBV30, with TRBD2 matching 7 bases. The CDR3 has 13 amino acids. V shed 5 bases and J 0 bases; nucleotides not matched to a gene: 4. From germline, CDR1 is GTSNPN and CDR2 SVGIG (reference sequence). Using reference TRBV30 and TRBJ2-7 for the parts outside the CDR3, the full variable domain is SQTIHQWPATLVQPVGSPLSLECTVEGTSNPNLYWYRQAAGRGLQLLFYSVGIGQISSEVPQNLSASRPQDRQFILSSKKLLLSDSGFYLCAWVRDYSYEQYFGPGTRLTVT.

The V gene is TRBV9, the J gene TRBJ2-1; D is unclear. Trimming pared 0 bases from V and 0 bases from J, leaving 7 bases between. The CDR3 totals 15 residues. CDR1 is SGDLS and CDR2 is YYNGEE in the germline V gene. The CDR3 reads CASSVGSDSYNEQFF. The DNA of the CDR3 is TGTGCCAGCAGCGTAGGCTCGGACTCCTACAATGAGCAGTTCTTC.

The V and J genes are TRBV19 and TRBJ1-5; D not certain. Trimming pared 3 bases from V and 3 bases from J, leaving 9 bases between. The germline gives CDR1 LNHDA, CDR2 SQIVND (reference sequence). CDR3 size: 14 residues. The DNA of the CDR3 is TGTGCCAGTAGTATTTCAGAGATCAATCAGCCCCAGCATTTT. The encoded protein is CASSISEINQPQHF.

This clone was seen a single time. The chain carries TRBV4-1 and TRBJ1-6, with 7 bases identical to TRBD1. Per germline, CDR1 MGHRA and CDR2 YSYEKL. The CDR3 has 17 amino acids. After removal of 1 base from V and 9 bases from J, the junction contained 12 bases not matched to a gene. CDR3 bases: TGCGCCAGCAGCCAAGGGGAGACAGGGATTCGTGGTTCACCCCTCCACTTT. As protein: CASSQGETGIRGSPLHF.

V is TRBV12-5 and J is TRBJ2-7; no clear D gene. The CDR3 totals 12 residues. In germline, CDR1 is LGHNT, CDR2 FRNRAP. The germline V and J ends were trimmed by 6 bases and 6 bases, with 12 bases remaining between them. CDR3: CASGLESGEQYF. Written as DNA, the CDR3 is TGTGCTAGTGGCCTTGAATCTGGCGAGCAGTACTTC. Looking up the rest from reference TRBV12-5 and TRBJ2-7 gives the full variable domain: DARVTQTPRHKVTEMGQEVTMRCQPILGHNTVFWYRQTMMQGLELLAYFRNRAPLDDSGMPKDRFSAEMPDATLATLKIQPSEPRDSAVYFCASGLESGEQYFGPGTRLTVT.

V usage is TRBV4-2 and J usage is TRBJ1-1; 9 bases agree with TRBD1. Germline V gene data show CDR1 as LGHNA and CDR2 as YNFKEQ. The length of the CDR3 is 14 residues. Unmatched junction bases numbered 3, after V lost 2 bases and J lost 5 bases. The CDR3 bases are TGTGCCAGCAGCCAAAGGGGACAGGGAACTGAAGCTTTCTTT. It codes for CASSQRGQGTEAFF.

The chain joins TRBV4-3 to TRBJ2-7, with 8 nucleotides matching TRBD2. The CDR3 covers 15 residues. With V trimmed by 5 bases and J by 2 bases, 8 bases remained unmatched. CDR1 and CDR2 from the germline V gene are LGHNA and YSLEER. The CDR3 DNA is TGCGCCAGCAGCTTAGCGCCGGGACTAGCCTACGAGCAGTACTTC. Protein sequence: CASSLAPGLAYEQYF.

The chain links TRBV6-5 to TRBJ2-7; 7 nucleotides match TRBD2. Germline trimming cut 2 bases from V and 1 base from J; bases unmatched to any gene: 5. Germline V gives CDR1 MNHEY, CDR2 SVGAGI. CDR3 length equals 15 residues. As DNA, the CDR3 is TGTGCCAGCAGTTACGGGCGGGAGCGGTCCTACGAGCAGTACTTC. This gives the protein CASSYGRERSYEQYF.

The V gene is TRBV9, the J gene TRBJ2-2, with D unclear. Germline V gives CDR1 SGDLS, CDR2 YYNGEE. The CDR3 runs to 12 residues. V was trimmed by 6 bases and J by 3 bases, leaving 6 bases between them. The CDR3 DNA sequence: TGTGCCAGCAATACATACACCGGGGAGCTGTTTTTT. This encodes CASNTYTGELFF.

The rearrangement uses TRBV19 and TRBJ2-1, with a weak D call TRBD1 (6 bases). The CDR3 loop spans 14 amino acids. Trimming took off 1 base at V and 10 bases at J, with 14 bases between the two ends. Germline V gives CDR1 LNHDA, CDR2 SQIVND (reference sequence). This CDR3 reads CASSIVENGQEQFF. CDR3 coding DNA: TGTGCCAGTAGTATAGTCGAGAATGGACAGGAGCAGTTCTTC.

The chain uses TRBV9 and TRBJ2-1, with 8 bases fitting TRBD2. The CDR3 totals 15 residues. The trim removed 6 bases at V and 0 bases at J, leaving 5 bases unmatched. The germline gives CDR1 SGDLS, CDR2 YYNGEE. CDR3 sequence: CASTPSGSSYNEQFF. Written as DNA, the CDR3 is TGTGCCAGCACCCCCAGCGGGAGCTCCTACAATGAGCAGTTCTTC.

This clone showed up just once. J is TRBJ2-7 and V is TRBV4-1; 12 nucleotides agree with TRBD1. CDR1 and CDR2 (germline): MGHRA, YSYEKL. The CDR3 contains 15 residues. V trimming: 4 bases; J trimming: 5 bases; junction bases outside the gene matches: 6. DNA of the CDR3: TGCGCCAGCAGCCTATCGGGGACAGGGGGCAACGAGCAGTACTTC. The encoded protein is CASSLSGTGGNEQYF.

In this sample, this clone is medium-sized (0.01 to 0.1%). The chain employs TRBV5-6 and TRBJ2-7; perhaps TRBD1 as D (5 bases). The CDR3 spans 14 residues. CDR1 is SGHDT, CDR2 YYEEEE, per germline. Between the trimmed V and J ends, which lost 2 bases and 3 bases, there was a span of 12 bases. This CDR3 reads CASSFSQGGYEQYF. Here the CDR3 DNA reads TGTGCCAGCAGCTTTTCCCAGGGTGGCTACGAGCAGTACTTC.

The chain uses TRBV10-3 and TRBJ1-1; D is possibly TRBD1 (6 bases). This CDR3 has 14 residues. Trimming removed 4 bases at V and 3 bases at J, with 12 bases between. Per the germline V gene, CDR1 is ENHRY and CDR2 is SYGVKD. This chain's CDR3 is CAISAGQGYTEAFF. CDR3 coding DNA: TGTGCCATCAGTGCAGGTCAGGGGTACACTGAAGCTTTCTTT.

This clone was detected only once. The chain uses TRBV9 and TRBJ2-3, with 8 bases aligning to TRBD1. Per germline, CDR1 SGDLS and CDR2 YYNGEE. The CDR3 contains 14 residues. V trimming: 3 bases; J trimming: 4 bases; junction bases outside the gene matches: 4. CDR3 protein: CASSAGQGPDTQYF. CDR3 in DNA: TGTGCCAGCAGCGCCGGACAGGGTCCAGATACGCAGTATTTT. Full variable domain (remainder filled in from reference TRBV9 and TRBJ2-3): DSGVTQTPKHLITATGQRVTLRCSPRSGDLSVYWYQQSLDQGLQFLIQYYNGEERAKGNILERFSAQQFPDLHSELNLSSLELGDSALYFCASSAGQGPDTQYFGPGTRLTVL.

The CDR3: CASSLFQGSSYEQYF. The CDR3 DNA follows: TGTGCCAGCAGTTTATTTCAGGGGAGCTCCTACGAGCAGTACTTC. J is TRBJ2-7 and V is TRBV28; D possibly corresponds to TRBD1 (6 bases). CDR1 and CDR2 (germline): MDHEN, SYDVKM. V gave up 1 base and J gave up 0 bases, with 10 bases separating them. The CDR3 covers 15 residues.

V is TRBV11-2 and J is TRBJ2-3; TRBD1 agrees at 7 bases. CDR1 and CDR2 from the germline V gene are SGHAT and FQNNGV. CDR3 length: 16 amino acids. V shed 1 base and J 3 bases; nucleotides not matched to a gene: 7. The CDR3 coding sequence is TGTGCCAGCAGCTTAGTGGCAGGGGGAGAAACAGATACGCAGTATTTT. Residues: CASSLVAGGETDTQYF.

The table lists this clone with a count of one. V usage is TRBV10-3 and J usage is TRBJ1-2, with D unresolved. Germline V gene sequence: CDR1 ENHRY, CDR2 SYGVKD. The ends were cut back, 9 bases at V and 1 base at J, with 12 bases in the middle. CDR3 length: 13 residues. CDR3: CAIPAYDNYGYTF. CDR3 DNA sequence: TGTGCCATTCCAGCGTACGATAACTATGGCTACACCTTC.